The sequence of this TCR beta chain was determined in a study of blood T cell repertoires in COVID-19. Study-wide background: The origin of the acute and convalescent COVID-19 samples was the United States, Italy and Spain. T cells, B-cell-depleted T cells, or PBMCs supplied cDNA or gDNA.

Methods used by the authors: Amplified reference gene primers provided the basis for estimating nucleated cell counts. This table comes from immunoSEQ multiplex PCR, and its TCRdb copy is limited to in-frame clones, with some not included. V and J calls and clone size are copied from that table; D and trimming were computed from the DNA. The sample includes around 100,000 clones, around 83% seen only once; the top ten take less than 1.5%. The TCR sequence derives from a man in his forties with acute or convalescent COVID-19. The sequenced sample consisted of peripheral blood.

Here the CDR3 reads CASIGTVSGNTIYF. The CDR3 coding sequence is TGTGCCAGCATCGGGACAGTCTCTGGAAACACCATATATTTT. This chain links TRBV6-1 with TRBJ1-3; 7 bases line up with TRBD1. CDR3 size: 14 residues. After removal of 7 bases from V and 0 bases from J, the junction contained 3 bases not matched to a gene. In germline, CDR1 is MNHNS, CDR2 SASEGT.